One sample yielded the 7 T cell receptor beta chains listed below, sequenced in a study of shared clonotypes between healthy human individuals. The table came from immunoSEQ multiplex PCR; TCRdb's copy has only in-frame clones and leaves some out. The sample includes 1 million to 1.2 million clones, 60% to 80% of them seen just once. Sequencing input: memory CD4+ T cells from PBMCs. Subset here: CD45RA-negative fraction. The receptor set was obtained from a man younger than 35 in good health. Some clones in this sample may be carry-over from other donors' samples.

The chain uses TRBV19 and TRBJ2-2, with D tentatively TRBD1 (5 bases). V was clipped by 6 bases and J by 3 bases, with 17 bases between them. The length of the CDR3 is 16 residues. Germline V CDR1 and CDR2: LNHDA, SQIVND (reference sequence). CDR3 loop: CASSPTSRAYTGELFF. The CDR3 DNA is TGTGCCAGTAGCCCCACGTCCAGGGCGTACACCGGGGAGCTGTTTTTT.

The rearrangement joins TRBV4-1 to TRBJ1-3; D ambiguous. CDR3 length equals 14 residues. V was clipped by 0 bases and J by 0 bases, with 3 bases between them. Germline CDR1 is MGHRA and CDR2 is YSYEKL. Here the CDR3 DNA reads TGCGCCAGCAGCCAAGACAACTCTGGAAACACCATATATTTT. Protein sequence: CASSQDNSGNTIYF.

This clone was observed a handful of times. The chain uses TRBV30 and TRBJ1-1, with D unclear. Germline assignment: CDR1 GTSNPN and CDR2 SVGIG (reference sequence). Trimming stripped 2 bases from V and 0 bases from J, with 13 bases between. The CDR3 extends over 15 amino acids. CDR3: CAWSPTAAMNTEAFF. The CDR3 DNA reads as TGTGCCTGGAGTCCTACTGCGGCTATGAACACTGAAGCTTTCTTT.

This clone showed up just a few times. Other DNA sequences of this sample code for an identical CDR3. This chain connects TRBV5-1 to TRBJ1-4, with 9 bases fitting TRBD1. Unmatched junction bases numbered 6, after V lost 4 bases and J lost 2 bases. Germline CDR1 and CDR2: SGHRS and YFSETQ. The CDR3 consists of 16 residues. DNA of the CDR3: TGCGCCAGCAGCCTCGGACAGGGGCTTACTAATGAAAAACTGTTTTTT. This translates into CASSLGQGLTNEKLFF. The full variable domain, its missing parts supplied by reference TRBV5-1 and TRBJ1-4, is KAGVTQTPRYLIKTRGQQVTLSCSPISGHRSVSWYQQTPGQGLQFLFEYFSETQRNKGNFPGRFSGRQFSNSRSEMNVSTLELGDSALYLCASSLGQGLTNEKLFFGSGTQLSVL.

This clone was recorded only once. Without the conserved terminal phenylalanine or tryptophan, this CDR3 likely stems from a read error. The rearrangement joins TRBV30 to TRBJ1-2, with D uncertain. The CDR3 has 16 residues. CDR1 GTSNPN and CDR2 SVGIG come from the germline V gene (reference sequence). V gave up 4 bases and J gave up 0 bases, with 18 bases separating them. This chain's CDR3 is CAWTVLRTPTNYGYTL. The CDR3 DNA sequence: TGTGCCTGGACTGTATTGAGGACTCCAACTAACTATGGCTACACCTTA.

This chain joins TRBV4-3 and TRBJ2-7; tentatively, D is TRBD1 or TRBD2 (6 bases each). Germline-derived CDR1 and CDR2 are LGHNA and YSLEER. The CDR3 has 11 amino acids. V was trimmed by 3 bases and J by 10 bases, leaving 10 bases between them. The CDR3 DNA sequence: TGCGCCAGCAGCCATGAGGGGGGACAGTACTTC. Translated: CASSHEGGQYF.

The rearrangement uses TRBV7-3 and TRBJ2-7; 8 nucleotides align to TRBD2. Germline loops: CDR1 SGHTA, CDR2 FQGTGA. The CDR3 contains 14 residues. V gave up 5 bases and J gave up 1 base; unmatched junction bases: 4. Here the CDR3 DNA reads TGTGCCAGCAGCCCGGGGGGGAATTCCTACGAGCAGTACTTC. It specifies CASSPGGNSYEQYF.